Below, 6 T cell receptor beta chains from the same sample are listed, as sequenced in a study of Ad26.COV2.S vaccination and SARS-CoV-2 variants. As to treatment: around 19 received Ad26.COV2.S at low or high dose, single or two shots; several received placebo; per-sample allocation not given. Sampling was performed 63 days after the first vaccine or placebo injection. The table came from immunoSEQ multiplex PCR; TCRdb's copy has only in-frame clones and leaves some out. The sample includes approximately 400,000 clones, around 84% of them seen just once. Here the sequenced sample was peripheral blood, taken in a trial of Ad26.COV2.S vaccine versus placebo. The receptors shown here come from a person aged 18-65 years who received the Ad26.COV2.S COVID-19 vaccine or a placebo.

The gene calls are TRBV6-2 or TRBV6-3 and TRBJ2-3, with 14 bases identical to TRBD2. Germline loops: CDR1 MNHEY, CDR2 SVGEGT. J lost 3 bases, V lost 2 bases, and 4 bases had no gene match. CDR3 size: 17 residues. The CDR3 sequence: CASSYARLAGGTDTQYF. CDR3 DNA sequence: TGTGCCAGCAGTTACGCTAGACTAGCGGGGGGGACAGATACGCAGTATTTT.

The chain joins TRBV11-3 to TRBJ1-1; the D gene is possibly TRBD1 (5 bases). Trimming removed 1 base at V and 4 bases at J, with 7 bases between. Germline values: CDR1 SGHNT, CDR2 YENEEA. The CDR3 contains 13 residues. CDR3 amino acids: CASSLVRGTEAFF. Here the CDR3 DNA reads TGTGCCAGCAGCTTAGTTAGGGGCACTGAAGCTTTCTTT.

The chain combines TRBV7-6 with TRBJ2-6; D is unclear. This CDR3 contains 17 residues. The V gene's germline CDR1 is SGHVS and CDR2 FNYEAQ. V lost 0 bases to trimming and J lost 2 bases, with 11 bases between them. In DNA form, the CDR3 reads TGTGCCAGCAGCTTAGCAAGCCGGGCGGCTGGGGCCAACGTCCTGACTTTC. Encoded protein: CASSLASRAAGANVLTF.

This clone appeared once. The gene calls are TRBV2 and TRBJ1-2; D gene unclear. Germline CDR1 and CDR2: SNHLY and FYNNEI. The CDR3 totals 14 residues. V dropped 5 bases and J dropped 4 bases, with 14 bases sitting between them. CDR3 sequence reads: CASSPRPDAYGYTF. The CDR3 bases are TGTGCCAGCAGTCCCCGGCCGGACGCCTATGGCTACACCTTC. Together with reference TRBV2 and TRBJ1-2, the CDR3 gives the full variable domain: EPEVTQTPSHQVTQMGQEVILRCVPISNHLYFYWYRQILGQKVEFLVSFYNNEISEKSEIFDDQFSVERPDGSNFTLKIRSTKLEDSAMYFCASSPRPDAYGYTFGSGTRLTVV.

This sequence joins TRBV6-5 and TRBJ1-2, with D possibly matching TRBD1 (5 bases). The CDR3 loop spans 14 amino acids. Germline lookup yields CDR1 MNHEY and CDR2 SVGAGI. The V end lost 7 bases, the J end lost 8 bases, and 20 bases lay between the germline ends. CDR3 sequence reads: CASTPNAGFGGYTF. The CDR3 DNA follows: TGTGCCAGCACTCCCAACGCAGGGTTCGGGGGCTACACCTTC.

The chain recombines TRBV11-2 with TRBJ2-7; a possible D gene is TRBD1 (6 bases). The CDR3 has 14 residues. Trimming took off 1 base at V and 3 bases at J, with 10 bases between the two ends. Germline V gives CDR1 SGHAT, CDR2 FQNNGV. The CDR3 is CASSLGGHIYEQYF. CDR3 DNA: TGTGCCAGCAGCTTAGGGGGACATATCTACGAGCAGTACTTC.